Below are 28 T cell receptor beta chains sequenced from a single sample in a study of blood T cell repertoires in COVID-19. Measured with immunoSEQ multiplex PCR; TCRdb has only the in-frame clones, and not every one. Of tens of thousands of clones detected, around 90% appear once; the ten largest clones hold roughly 9.1%. The sequenced material came from PBMCs or T cells enriched from blood (not recorded which). These receptors were taken from a woman in her thirties or forties who had recovered from COVID-19.

The V call is TRBV2, the J call TRBJ1-2, with a weak D call TRBD1 (6 bases). Germline CDR1 and CDR2: SNHLY and FYNNEI. This CDR3 comprises 13 residues. V lost 7 bases to trimming and J lost 6 bases, with 15 bases between them. In DNA form, the CDR3 reads TGTGCCAGCAACAGGGTCGGGGTTGATGGCTACACCTTC. Translation gives CASNRVGVDGYTF.

J is TRBJ1-1 and V is TRBV19, with 12 bases fitting TRBD1. From germline, CDR1 is LNHDA and CDR2 SQIVND (reference sequence). This CDR3 spans 15 amino acids. The ends lost 5 bases at V and 5 bases at J; junction bases unmatched: 6. CDR3 residues: CASSSGTGGKTEAFF. DNA of the CDR3: TGTGCCAGTAGTTCGGGGACAGGGGGCAAAACTGAAGCTTTCTTT.

This chain connects TRBV29-1 to TRBJ1-1; 9 bases are shared with TRBD1. Trimming removed 7 bases from V and 11 bases from J; junction bases left unmatched: 11. The CDR3 is 12 amino acids. Germline CDR1 is SQVTM and CDR2 is ANQGSEA. The CDR3 spells CSAGQGDSGAFF. In nucleotides, the CDR3 is TGCAGCGCGGGACAGGGAGATAGTGGTGCTTTCTTT.

A few counts support this clone. J is TRBJ2-1 and V is TRBV11-2, with TRBD2 matching over 10 bases. The J segment lost 3 bases and the V segment lost 5 bases, leaving 4 bases of the junction unmatched. Germline-derived CDR1 and CDR2 are SGHAT and FQNNGV. This CDR3 has 15 residues. CDR3 nucleotides: TGTGCCAGCAGCGAACTAGCGGGGAACTACAATGAGCAGTTCTTC. This translates into CASSELAGNYNEQFF.

J is TRBJ2-1 and V is TRBV20-1, with 8 nucleotides matching TRBD2. Trimming cost V 3 bases and J 8 bases; bases outside gene matches: 6. The CDR3 is made up of 13 amino acids. Germline V CDR1 and CDR2: DFQATT, SNEGSKA (reference sequence). CDR3 coding DNA: TGCAGTGCTAGTTGGCGGGGGGACGATGAGCAGTTCTTC. Translated: CSASWRGDDEQFF.

The CDR3 protein is CASSLRSGEDTEAFF. In DNA form, the CDR3 reads TGCGCCAGCAGCTTGAGGTCGGGGGAGGACACTGAAGCTTTCTTT. This sequence joins TRBV5-1 and TRBJ1-1; possible D gene TRBD1, 5 bases. The CDR3 runs 15 residues. Germline CDR1 SGHRS, CDR2 YFSETQ. V dropped 1 base and J dropped 3 bases, with 13 bases sitting between them. The full variable domain, completed using reference TRBV5-1 and TRBJ1-1, is KAGVTQTPRYLIKTRGQQVTLSCSPISGHRSVSWYQQTPGQGLQFLFEYFSETQRNKGNFPGRFSGRQFSNSRSEMNVSTLELGDSALYLCASSLRSGEDTEAFFGQGTRLTVV.

The chain recombines TRBV5-1 with TRBJ1-1, with 10 bases identical to TRBD1. Germline CDR1 reads SGHRS; CDR2 reads YFSETQ. CDR3 size: 14 residues. Trimming removed 3 bases from V and 7 bases from J; junction bases left unmatched: 6. The DNA of the CDR3 is TGCGCCAGCAGCTCCGGACAGGGGGAAAATGAAGCTTTCTTT. It translates to CASSSGQGENEAFF. The variable domain in full, with the rest retrieved from reference TRBV5-1 and TRBJ1-1, is KAGVTQTPRYLIKTRGQQVTLSCSPISGHRSVSWYQQTPGQGLQFLFEYFSETQRNKGNFPGRFSGRQFSNSRSEMNVSTLELGDSALYLCASSSGQGENEAFFGQGTRLTVV.

J is TRBJ1-6 and V is TRBV3-1 (or the pseudogene TRBV3-2), with 9 nucleotides matching TRBD1. Germline V gene data show CDR1 as LGHDT and CDR2 as YNNKEL (reference sequence). The junction had 6 bases not matched to a gene; V was cut back by 8 bases and J by 7 bases. This CDR3 has 14 amino acids. The CDR3 nucleotides read TGTGCCAGCCGGGACAGGGCCAAAAATTCACCCCTCCACTTT. Residues: CASRDRAKNSPLHF.

This sequence joins TRBV5-5 and TRBJ1-2; 8 bases map to TRBD1. The germline CDR1 and CDR2 sequences are SGHKS and YYEKEE (reference sequence). V lost 4 bases and J lost 4; bases outside the gene matches: 9. There are 15 residues in the CDR3. The DNA for the CDR3 is TGTGCCAGCAGCCTTACGGACAGGGCGCCCTATGGCTACACCTTC. Translation: CASSLTDRAPYGYTF.

The chain couples TRBV10-1 to TRBJ1-1; no clear D gene. V was clipped by 5 bases and J by 1 base, with 8 bases between them. The V gene's germline CDR1 is WNHNN and CDR2 SYGVQD (reference sequence). The CDR3 is 13 residues long. This chain's CDR3 is CASSSDWNTEAFF. The CDR3 DNA sequence: TGCGCCAGCAGTTCGGACTGGAACACTGAAGCTTTCTTT.

This clone has a handful of counts. The rearrangement uses TRBV6-6 and TRBJ2-7; 8 bases are a match to TRBD1. Germline V gene sequence: CDR1 MNHNY, CDR2 SVGAGI (reference sequence). V gave up 5 bases and J gave up 0 bases; unmatched junction bases: 15. The length of the CDR3 is 18 residues. The chain's CDR3 is CASSLFSQRTGSSYEQYF. CDR3 in DNA: TGTGCCAGCAGTCTGTTCTCTCAAAGGACAGGGAGCTCCTACGAGCAGTACTTC.

V gene TRBV6-5 combines with J gene TRBJ1-2, with a weak D call TRBD1 (6 bases). Trimming shortened V by 2 bases and J by 3 bases, and 16 bases separated the two germline ends. CDR3 length: 16 residues. Germline values: CDR1 MNHEY, CDR2 SVGAGI. The CDR3 nucleotides are TGTGCCAGCAGTTACATAGGGCGGGGGGCGGACTATGGCTACACCTTC. It specifies CASSYIGRGADYGYTF.

CDR3 in amino acids: CATSEDRLWQPQHF. The CDR3, as DNA: TGTGCCACCAGCGAAGACAGACTTTGGCAGCCCCAGCATTTT. The rearrangement links TRBV24-1 to TRBJ1-5, with D possibly matching TRBD1 (5 bases). The CDR3 has 14 amino acids. Germline lookup yields CDR1 KGHDR and CDR2 SFDVKD. V gave up 7 bases and J gave up 7 bases, with 16 bases separating them.

The chain is built from TRBV4-1 and TRBJ2-7, with 11 bases lining up with TRBD1. This CDR3 has 15 residues. Germline V CDR1 and CDR2: MGHRA, YSYEKL. The junction had 4 bases not matched to a gene; V was cut back by 4 bases and J by 2 bases. The CDR3 region is CASSPPGQGAYEQYF. The CDR3 coding sequence is TGCGCCAGCAGCCCTCCGGGACAGGGGGCCTACGAGCAGTACTTC.

This clone is a singleton in its sample. Written as DNA, the CDR3 is TGTGCCAGCAGCTTAGCGGGCGGGGAGAATTCACCCCTCCACTTT. It translates to CASSLAGGENSPLHF. V usage is TRBV11-2 and J usage is TRBJ1-6; D is uncertain. CDR1 is SGHAT, CDR2 FQNNGV, per germline. Trimming took 1 base from V and 7 from J, leaving 11 bases between them. This CDR3 contains 15 residues.

The V gene is TRBV27, the J gene TRBJ2-2, with TRBD2 matching 8 bases. With 1 base clipped from V and 4 bases from J, the junction kept 8 bases outside the gene matches. Germline CDR1 MNHEY, CDR2 SMNVEV (reference sequence). The CDR3 is made up of 17 amino acids. The DNA of the CDR3 is TGTGCCAGCAGTTTATTGCGGAGCGGGGGAGTCACCGGGGAGCTGTTTTTT. Amino acid sequence: CASSLLRSGGVTGELFF.

V gene TRBV4-1 combines with J gene TRBJ1-2; D remains unclear. V was pared by 6 bases and J by 8 bases, with 16 bases between. CDR1 is MGHRA and CDR2 is YSYEKL in the germline V gene. The CDR3 contains 13 residues. The CDR3 loop is CASSSAEPRGYTF. In DNA, the CDR3 is TGCGCCAGCAGTTCGGCGGAGCCAAGGGGCTACACCTTC.

This chain connects TRBV9 to TRBJ1-4; D remains unclear. Germline CDR1 is SGDLS and CDR2 is YYNGEE. The CDR3 sequence is 13 residues long. The V end lost 5 bases, the J end lost 6 bases, and 11 bases lay between the germline ends. The CDR3 sequence is CASSGGIDEKLFF. The CDR3 nucleotides read TGTGCCAGCAGTGGAGGGATCGATGAAAAACTGTTTTTT. The whole variable domain, filled in from reference TRBV9 and TRBJ1-4, reads DSGVTQTPKHLITATGQRVTLRCSPRSGDLSVYWYQQSLDQGLQFLIQYYNGEERAKGNILERFSAQQFPDLHSELNLSSLELGDSALYFCASSGGIDEKLFFGSGTQLSVL.

V gene TRBV13 combines with J gene TRBJ1-2; D is perhaps TRBD1 (5 bases). The CDR3 covers 16 residues. V was clipped by 7 bases and J by 2 bases, with 20 bases between them. Looked up from germline, CDR1 is PRHDT and CDR2 is FYEKMQ (reference sequence). CDR3: CASNRRGGVLNYGYTF. CDR3 bases: TGTGCCAGCAATAGACGGGGCGGGGTACTGAACTATGGCTACACCTTC. Supplemented by reference TRBV13 and TRBJ1-2, the full variable domain reads AAGVIQSPRHLIKEKRETATLKCYPIPRHDTVYWYQQGPGQDPQFLISFYEKMQSDKGSIPDRFSAQQFSDYHSELNMSSLELGDSALYFCASNRRGGVLNYGYTFGSGTRLTVV.

The rearrangement links TRBV7-6 to TRBJ2-3, with 12 bases fitting TRBD2. V dropped 4 bases and J dropped 1; count of bases not matched to a gene: 0. The germline V gene has CDR1 SGHVS and CDR2 FNYEAQ. The CDR3 spans 15 residues. CDR3 bases: TGTGCCAGCAGCTCTAGCGGGGGGGGCACAGATACGCAGTATTTT. It is translated as CASSSSGGGTDTQYF. The full variable domain, rest sourced from reference TRBV7-6 and TRBJ2-3, is GAGVSQSPRYKVTKRGQDVALRCDPISGHVSLYWYRQALGQGPEFLTYFNYEAQQDKSGLPNDRFSAERPEGSISTLTIQRTEQRDSAMYRCASSSSGGGTDTQYFGPGTRLTVL.

The V and J genes are TRBV11-3 and TRBJ2-5; 7 bases are a match to TRBD1. The CDR3 loop spans 14 amino acids. J was trimmed by 2 bases and V by 5 bases; bases with no gene match: 5. Germline CDR1 is SGHNT and CDR2 is YENEEA. The CDR3 DNA sequence: TGTGCCAGCAGCCCAGGGACAGAGCAAGAGACCCAGTACTTC. Its translation: CASSPGTEQETQYF.

The chain links TRBV2 to TRBJ2-7, with TRBD1 matching 7 bases. This CDR3 is built from 12 residues. J was trimmed by 3 bases and V by 6 bases; bases with no gene match: 2. The germline V gene encodes CDR1 SNHLY and CDR2 FYNNEI. CDR3: CASRQGFYEQYF. The CDR3 DNA is TGTGCCAGCAGACAGGGGTTCTACGAGCAGTACTTC.

This chain joins TRBV2 and TRBJ2-1, with D perhaps matching TRBD2 (7 bases). The V end was cut by 8 bases, the J end by 6 bases, with 14 bases between. This CDR3 is built from 13 residues. CDR1 SNHLY and CDR2 FYNNEI come from the germline V gene. The CDR3 sequence is CASSGGQVNEQFF. The CDR3 DNA reads TGTGCCAGCTCCGGGGGGCAAGTCAATGAGCAGTTCTTC.

The CDR3 nucleotides are TGTGCCAGTAGTGGCCGGGATGCGAGGAATACTGAAGCTTTCTTT. Translation: CASSGRDARNTEAFF. This chain joins TRBV19 and TRBJ1-1; D gene unclear. In germline, CDR1 is LNHDA, CDR2 SQIVND (reference sequence). Deletions cut 5 bases from V and 5 bases from J, with 18 bases between. The CDR3 runs to 15 residues.

The V and J genes are TRBV3-1 (or the pseudogene TRBV3-2) and TRBJ1-2; possibly TRBD1 for D (5 bases). Trimming took off 1 base at V and 8 bases at J, with 17 bases between the two ends. Germline V gives CDR1 LGHDT, CDR2 YNNKEL (reference sequence). The CDR3 has 15 amino acids. CDR3 in amino acids: CASSQVSRAITGYTF. DNA of the CDR3: TGTGCCAGCAGCCAAGTCTCCAGGGCCATTACGGGCTACACCTTC.

The chain is built from TRBV7-2 and TRBJ1-4, with D possibly TRBD1 on 5 matching bases. Trimming stripped 4 bases from V and 14 bases from J, with 17 bases between. Germline CDR1 and CDR2: SGHTA and FQGNSA. This CDR3 spans 13 amino acids. The CDR3 reads CASSSRDGFRLFF. CDR3 bases: TGTGCCAGCAGCTCGCGGGACGGATTTAGGCTGTTTTTT.

The chain has TRBV11-2 and TRBJ2-2; TRBD1 agrees at 7 bases. The CDR3 extends over 19 amino acids. V lost 4 bases to trimming and J lost 2 bases; unmatched junction nucleotides: 16. Germline assignment: CDR1 SGHAT and CDR2 FQNNGV. The CDR3 nucleotides are TGTGCCAGCAGCTCGCACAGGGGAGCCGGCCCATTTAACACCGGGGAGCTGTTTTTT. Protein product: CASSSHRGAGPFNTGELFF.

This chain joins TRBV7-9 and TRBJ1-1; unclear D gene. From germline, CDR1 is SEHNR and CDR2 FQNEAQ (reference sequence). The CDR3 sequence is 14 residues long. Trimming stripped 1 base from V and 2 bases from J, with 8 bases between. The CDR3 here is CASSLGTGNTEAFF. In DNA form, the CDR3 reads TGTGCCAGCAGCTTAGGTACGGGAAACACTGAAGCTTTCTTT. Supplemented by reference TRBV7-9 and TRBJ1-1, the full variable domain reads DTGVSQNPRHKITKRGQNVTFRCDPISEHNRLYWYRQTLGQGPEFLTYFQNEAQLEKSRLLSDRFSAERPKGSFSTLEIQRTEQGDSAMYLCASSLGTGNTEAFFGQGTRLTVV.